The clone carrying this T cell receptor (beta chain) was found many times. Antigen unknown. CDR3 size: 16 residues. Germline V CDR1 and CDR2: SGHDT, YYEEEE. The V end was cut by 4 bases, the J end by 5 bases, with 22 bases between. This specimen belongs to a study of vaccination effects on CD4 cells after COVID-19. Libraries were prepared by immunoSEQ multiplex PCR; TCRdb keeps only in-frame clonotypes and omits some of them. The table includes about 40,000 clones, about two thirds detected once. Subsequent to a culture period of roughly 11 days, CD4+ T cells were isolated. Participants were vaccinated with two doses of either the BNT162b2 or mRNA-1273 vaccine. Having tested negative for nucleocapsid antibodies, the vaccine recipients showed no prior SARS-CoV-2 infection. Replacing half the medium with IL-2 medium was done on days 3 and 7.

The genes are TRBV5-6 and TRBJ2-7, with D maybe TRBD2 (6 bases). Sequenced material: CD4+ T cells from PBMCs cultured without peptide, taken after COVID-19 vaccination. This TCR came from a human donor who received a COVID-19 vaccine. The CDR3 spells CASSPRFGTENDEQYF. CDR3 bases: TGTGCCAGCAGCCCTCGCTTCGGGACTGAGAACGACGAGCAGTACTTC.